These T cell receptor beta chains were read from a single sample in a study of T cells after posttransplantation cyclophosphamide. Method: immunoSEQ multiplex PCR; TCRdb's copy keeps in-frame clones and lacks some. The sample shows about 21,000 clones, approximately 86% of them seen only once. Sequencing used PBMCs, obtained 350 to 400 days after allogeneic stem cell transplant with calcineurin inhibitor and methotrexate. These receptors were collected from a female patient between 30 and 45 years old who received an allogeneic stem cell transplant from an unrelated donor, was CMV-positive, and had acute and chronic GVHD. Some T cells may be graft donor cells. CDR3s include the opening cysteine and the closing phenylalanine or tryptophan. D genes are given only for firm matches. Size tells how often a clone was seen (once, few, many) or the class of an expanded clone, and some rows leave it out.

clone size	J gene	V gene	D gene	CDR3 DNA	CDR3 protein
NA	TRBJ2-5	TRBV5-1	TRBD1	TGCGCCAGCAGCTTGCAGGCCGAGGGGGCAGAGACCCAGTACTTC	CASSLQAEGAETQYF
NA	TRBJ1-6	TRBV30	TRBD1	TGTGCCTGGACAGCTTCGGGGACAGGGTATAATTCACCCCTCCACTTT	CAWTASGTGYNSPLHF
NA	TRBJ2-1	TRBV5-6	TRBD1	TGTGCCAGCAGCACGGGACAGACAAAGTGGAATGAGCAGTTCTTC	CASSTGQTKWNEQFF
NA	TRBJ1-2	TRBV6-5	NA	TGTGCCAGCAGGGGTGGGCAGTACTATGGCTACACCTTC	CASRGGQYYGYTF
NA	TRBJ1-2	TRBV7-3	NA	TGTGCCAGCAGCTACTCACCGGCAGGGGCGGGTGGCTACACCTTC	CASSYSPAGAGGYTF
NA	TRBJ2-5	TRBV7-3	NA	TGTGCCAGCAGCTTAGGTAGGGGAGAGACCCAGTACTTC	CASSLGRGETQYF
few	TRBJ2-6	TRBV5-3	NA	TGTGCCAGAAGCGCTAGCCCTGGGGCCAACGTCCTGACTTTC	CARSASPGANVLTF
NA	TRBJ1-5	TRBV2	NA	TGTGCCAGCAGCTTCACAACTAGCAATCAGCCCCAGCATTTT	CASSFTTSNQPQHF
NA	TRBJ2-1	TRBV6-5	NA	TGTGCCAGCAGTCATAAGCGGAGCTCCTACAATGAGCAGTTCTTC	CASSHKRSSYNEQFF
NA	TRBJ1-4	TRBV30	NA	TGTGCCTGGACCCGAGGCGGCCTTTATAATGAAAAACTGTTTTTT	CAWTRGGLYNEKLFF
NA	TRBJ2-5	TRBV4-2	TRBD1	TGTGCCAGCAGCCCCGAGGACAGGTCCGAGGAGACCCAGTACTTC	CASSPEDRSEETQYF
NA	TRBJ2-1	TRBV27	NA	TGTGCCAGCCCCATGCAGTTCTTC	CASPMQFF